The clone carrying this T cell receptor (beta chain) was picked up one time. The data belong to a study of T cell clonotyping in hematopoietic cell transplantation. Assay: immunoSEQ multiplex PCR; the TCRdb copy retains only in-frame clones and omits some. The sample gives thousands of clones, nearly 80% of which show up once; 16% is in the top ten. The CDR3 is 17 residues long. V lost 0 bases, J lost 2 bases, and 17 bases lay in between. Germline V gene lookup returns CDR1 SGHNT and CDR2 YYREEE (reference sequence). Blood collection times were about day -28 and days 30, 100, 180 posttransplant. The material sequenced was PBMCs, taken 180 days after allogeneic stem cell transplant. The chain recombines TRBV5-4 with TRBJ1-2; weak D call: TRBD1 (6 bases). The sequence was obtained from a male patient aged 40-55 years who had an allogeneic stem cell transplant from a related donor, so the T cells may come from the graft donor. Some clones in this sample may be carry-over from other donors' samples. The CDR3 loop is CASSLGLLTGPNYGYTF. CDR3 bases: TGTGCCAGCAGCTTGGGACTCTTAACAGGGCCCAACTATGGCTACACCTTC. Looking up the rest from reference TRBV5-4 and TRBJ1-2 gives the full variable domain: ETGVTQSPTHLIKTRGQQVTLRCSSQSGHNTVSWYQQALGQGPQFIFQYYREEENGRGNFPPRFSGLQFPNYSSELNVNALELDDSALYLCASSLGLLTGPNYGYTFGSGTRLTVV.